One and the same sample provided the 8 T cell receptor beta chains below, sequenced in a study of cytomegalovirus exposure and HLA in healthy donors. With 60 Vbeta and 13 Jbeta primers, the PCR was carried out. Produced via immunoSEQ multiplex PCR; TCRdb's table is partial and in-frame only. The sample records under 140,000 clones, more than 60% being singletons. The sequenced material came from PBMCs. These receptors were obtained from a man aged 25-45 years in good health and CMV-seropositive.

This chain links TRBV7-6 with TRBJ1-2; TRBD1 agrees at 8 bases. V was pared by 5 bases and J by 6 bases, with 11 bases of the junction left unmatched. Looked up from germline, CDR1 is SGHVS and CDR2 is FNYEAQ. The CDR3 loop spans 15 amino acids. CDR3 loop: CASSKTEDRVDGYTF. Here the CDR3 DNA reads TGTGCCAGCAGCAAAACAGAGGACAGGGTTGATGGCTACACCTTC.

With respect to this clone: An end of the junction does not agree with germline; a read error may underlie this. The V call is TRBV5-4, the J call TRBJ2-7; a weak D match, TRBD2 (6 bases). CDR3 length: 12 residues. Germline values: CDR1 SGHNT, CDR2 YYREEE (reference sequence). CDR3 bases: TGTGCCGGCAGCGTCGGCGGACTACAGCAGTACTTC. It translates to CAGSVGGLQQYF.

This clone occurred once. One end of the junction does not line up with germline, which may come from a read error. The chain has TRBV25-1 and TRBJ2-3; 9 nucleotides match TRBD2. This CDR3 comprises 15 residues. Germline V gene data show CDR1 as MGHDK and CDR2 as SYGVNS. The CDR3 sequence: CASCDAGGQTDTQYF. In DNA, the CDR3 is TGTGCCAGCTGTGACGCGGGGGGGCAAACAGATACGCAGTATTTT.

The chain uses TRBV7-2 and TRBJ2-7, with a possible D match to TRBD1 (6 bases). V was clipped by 3 bases and J by 5 bases, with 20 bases between them. The germline gives CDR1 SGHTA, CDR2 FQGNSA. The CDR3 covers 16 residues. CDR3 sequence (DNA): TGTGCCAGCAGCTTTCTCCCACAGGGTGTCTGGGACGAGCAGTACTTC. This encodes CASSFLPQGVWDEQYF. The full variable domain, completed using reference TRBV7-2 and TRBJ2-7, is GAGVSQSPSNKVTEKGKDVELRCDPISGHTALYWYRQSLGQGLEFLIYFQGNSAPDKSGLPSDRFSAERTGGSVSTLTIQRTQQEDSAVYLCASSFLPQGVWDEQYFGPGTRLTVT.

The chain combines TRBV27 with TRBJ2-7; 10 bases agree with TRBD1. The V segment lost 2 bases and the J segment 5 bases; nucleotides outside the gene matches: 15. There are 18 residues in the CDR3. Looked up from germline, CDR1 is MNHEY and CDR2 is SMNVEV (reference sequence). The CDR3 DNA reads TGTGCCAGCAGTTTAAAAAGTAAGGTGGGACAGGGGATTCACGAGCAGTACTTC. The encoded protein is CASSLKSKVGQGIHEQYF.

This chain joins TRBV5-6 and TRBJ2-2; 7 positions agree with TRBD1. CDR3 length: 15 amino acids. The V and J ends lost 4 bases and 6 bases, in that order; junction bases with no gene match: 9. Germline V gives CDR1 SGHDT, CDR2 YYEEEE. As DNA, the CDR3 is TGTGCCAGCAGCGGACCACAGGGGTGGGCCGGGGAGCTGTTTTTT. Protein product: CASSGPQGWAGELFF.

The rearrangement uses TRBV7-9 and TRBJ1-1, with D possibly being TRBD1 (5 bases). Trimming stripped 7 bases from V and 1 base from J, with 13 bases between. The CDR3 length is 14 residues. Per germline, CDR1 SEHNR and CDR2 FQNEAQ (reference sequence). This CDR3 is CASNMDTRNTEAFF. For the CDR3, the DNA is TGTGCCAGCAACATGGACACTCGGAACACTGAAGCTTTCTTT.

CDR3 sequence: CASSLRASGTVQYF. The DNA of the CDR3 is TGTGCCAGCAGTTTGCGGGCCAGCGGGACCGTTCAGTACTTC. V usage is TRBV27 and J usage is TRBJ2-4; 7 bases are a match to TRBD2. CDR3 length equals 14 residues. The V and J ends lost 3 bases and 11 bases, in that order; junction bases with no gene match: 10. The germline CDR1 and CDR2 sequences are MNHEY and SMNVEV (reference sequence).